The 21 T cell receptor beta chains listed next were all sequenced from one sample in a study of T cell responses to AZD1222 COVID-19 vaccine. Repertoires were generated with immunoSEQ multiplex PCR, while TCRdb's copy carries only in-frame clones and drops some. Of some 170,000 clones listed, approximately 90% were seen once; the top ten hold more than 4%. This specimen consisted of peripheral blood, obtained 28 days after the second dose of the MenACWY control vaccine. The receptors stem from an adult who received the MenACWY meningococcal vaccine as a control.

CDR3 DNA sequence: TGTGCCAGCAGTCATAATAATTCACCCCTCCACTTT. This codes for CASSHNNSPLHF. The rearrangement links TRBV28 to TRBJ1-6; D remains ambiguous. V lost 5 bases and J lost 5, with 4 bases in between. CDR1 is MDHEN and CDR2 is SYDVKM in the germline V gene. The CDR3 runs 12 residues. The variable domain in full, with the rest retrieved from reference TRBV28 and TRBJ1-6, is DVKVTQSSRYLVKRTGEKVFLECVQDMDHENMFWYRQDPGLGLRLIYFSYDVKMKEKGDIPEGYSVSREKKERFSLILESASTNQTSMYLCASSHNNSPLHFGNGTRLTVT.

The rearrangement links TRBV5-6 to TRBJ2-7; 7 bases are a match to TRBD2. This CDR3 has 15 residues. The V and J ends lost 4 bases and 5 bases, in that order; junction bases with no gene match: 12. In germline, CDR1 is SGHDT, CDR2 YYEEEE. CDR3 nucleotides: TGTGCCAGCAGCATTCTCGGGGGGACTCGGAACGAGCAGTACTTC. Protein: CASSILGGTRNEQYF.

The rearrangement uses TRBV28 and TRBJ2-7; no reliable D call. There are 16 residues in the CDR3. Trimming took 3 bases from V and 4 from J, leaving 19 bases between them. The V gene's germline CDR1 is MDHEN and CDR2 SYDVKM. CDR3 amino acids: CASSFQISQMGYEQYF. The CDR3 DNA reads as TGTGCCAGCAGTTTCCAGATAAGCCAGATGGGTTACGAGCAGTACTTC.

The chain uses TRBV18 and TRBJ2-7; the D gene is possibly TRBD2 (5 bases). V was trimmed by 2 bases and J by 2 bases, leaving 13 bases between them. The CDR3 loop spans 15 amino acids. In germline, CDR1 is KGHSH, CDR2 LQKENI. The CDR3: CASSPGSGGPYEQYF. The DNA of the CDR3 is TGTGCCAGCTCACCAGGTTCTGGAGGCCCCTACGAGCAGTACTTC.

The rearrangement links TRBV6-5 to TRBJ2-1; D unclear. This CDR3 is built from 11 residues. Per the germline V gene, CDR1 is MNHEY and CDR2 is SVGAGI. V dropped 7 bases and J dropped 6 bases, with 7 bases sitting between them. The CDR3, as DNA: TGTGCCAGCAAGGGATTCAATGAGCAGTTCTTC. Translating gives CASKGFNEQFF.

CDR3 in amino acids: CASSETGTTPQHF. CDR3 DNA sequence: TGTGCCAGCAGCGAGACAGGAACCACGCCCCAGCATTTT. The chain links TRBV9 to TRBJ1-5; weak D call: TRBD1 (6 bases). Germline V gene lookup returns CDR1 SGDLS and CDR2 YYNGEE. Trimming removed 3 bases at V and 9 bases at J, with 13 bases between. The CDR3 is made up of 13 amino acids.

The rearrangement joins TRBV4-3 to TRBJ2-7, with TRBD2 as a possible D gene (5 bases). The CDR3 totals 18 residues. The germline CDR1 and CDR2 sequences are LGHNA and YSLEER. Trimming stripped 2 bases from V and 0 bases from J, with 20 bases between. The CDR3 bases are TGCGCCAGCAGCCAAACGACGACTACCCCATTCAGCTCCTACGAGCAGTACTTC. Translated: CASSQTTTTPFSSYEQYF.

The chain has TRBV7-9 and TRBJ2-3; TRBD2 agrees at 9 bases. Unmatched junction bases numbered 5, after V lost 7 bases and J lost 0 bases. CDR3 length: 15 amino acids. Germline-derived CDR1 and CDR2 are SEHNR and FQNEAQ (reference sequence). CDR3 coding DNA: TGTGCCAGCACACTGACTAGCGGTAGCACAGATACGCAGTATTTT. This sequence encodes CASTLTSGSTDTQYF.

The chain uses TRBV29-1 and TRBJ1-1, with 7 nucleotides matching TRBD1. V was clipped by 2 bases and J by 11 bases; unmatched bases: 8. Germline CDR1 SQVTM, CDR2 ANQGSEA. The CDR3 extends over 12 amino acids. CDR3 in DNA: TGCAGCGTTGAAAGGGGGACAGAGTTGGCTTTCTTT. Encoded protein: CSVERGTELAFF.

This clone appeared a single time. The rearrangement links TRBV27 to TRBJ1-5; no firm D call. The CDR3 is 10 amino acids. Germline lookup yields CDR1 MNHEY and CDR2 SMNVEV (reference sequence). Trimming shortened V by 9 bases and J by 11 bases, and 11 bases separated the two germline ends. CDR3 bases: TGTGCCAGTACCAGGTTGGCCCAGCATTTT. This gives the protein CASTRLAQHF.

Only one count was recorded for this clone. The chain links TRBV6-5 to TRBJ1-2; D unresolved. This CDR3 is built from 13 residues. V lost 2 bases, J lost 6 bases, and 10 bases lay in between. Germline V gene data show CDR1 as MNHEY and CDR2 as SVGAGI. CDR3 in amino acids: CASSYGVQNGYTF. CDR3 DNA: TGTGCCAGCAGTTACGGGGTCCAGAATGGCTACACCTTC.

This clone appeared a single time. The chain recombines TRBV7-2 with TRBJ1-2, with D hard to call. The V end was cut by 0 bases, the J end by 0 bases, with 11 bases between. Germline CDR1 SGHTA, CDR2 FQGNSA. The CDR3 has 16 amino acids. The CDR3 loop reads CASSLAYGGANYGYTF. CDR3 DNA: TGTGCCAGCAGCTTAGCGTACGGTGGAGCTAACTATGGCTACACCTTC.

Notes on this clone: Other DNA sequences within the sample encode an identical CDR3. This chain's CDR3 is CATSDSGLAGNTGELFF. In DNA form, the CDR3 reads TGTGCCACCAGTGATTCTGGACTAGCGGGGAACACCGGGGAGCTGTTTTTT. The chain is built from TRBV24-1 and TRBJ2-2, with 11 positions matching TRBD2. CDR1 KGHDR and CDR2 SFDVKD come from the germline V gene. The CDR3 is made up of 17 amino acids. V gave up 2 bases and J gave up 1 base; unmatched junction bases: 2.

Regarding this clone: One end of the junction fails to match germline, which may point to a read error. This chain connects TRBV27 to TRBJ1-1; D ambiguous. The CDR3 totals 12 residues. In germline, CDR1 is MNHEY, CDR2 SMNVEV (reference sequence). The chain's CDR3 is CASSSGNSEAFF. Here the CDR3 DNA reads TGTGCCAGCAGCAGCGGTAACAGTGAAGCTTTCTTT.

The genes are TRBV7-9 and TRBJ2-4; D possibly corresponds to TRBD1 (6 bases). Deletions cut 5 bases from V and 0 bases from J, with 20 bases between. The length of the CDR3 is 18 residues. Germline V CDR1 and CDR2: SEHNR, FQNEAQ (reference sequence). CDR3 DNA: TGTGCCAGCAGCCCCGCCGGGACAACCCACATAGCCAAAAACATTCAGTACTTC. It specifies CASSPAGTTHIAKNIQYF.

The J gene is TRBJ2-7, the V gene TRBV21-1; the listed D gene, TRBD2, was not tested against the DNA. TRBV21-1 is termed a pseudogene. CDR3 length equals 15 residues. The CDR3 region has the DNA TGTGCCAGCAGCAAAGAACCAGTGACTCCCTACGAGCAGTACTTC. Protein product: CASSKEPVTPYEQYF.

The chain employs TRBV30 and TRBJ1-2; D is perhaps TRBD1 (5 bases). Trimming shortened V by 5 bases and J by 4 bases, and 17 bases separated the two germline ends. The CDR3 extends over 14 amino acids. The germline CDR1 and CDR2 sequences are GTSNPN and SVGIG (reference sequence). The CDR3 region is CAWGSIPGVYGYTF. CDR3 coding DNA: TGTGCCTGGGGAAGTATTCCGGGGGTCTATGGCTACACCTTC.

The chain couples TRBV9 to TRBJ1-4; possible D gene TRBD1, 5 bases. Trimming stripped 6 bases from V and 7 bases from J, with 19 bases between. CDR3 length: 15 residues. Per germline, CDR1 SGDLS and CDR2 YYNGEE. The CDR3 here is CASTRGGGRGEKLFF. The CDR3 DNA is TGTGCCAGCACCCGGGGCGGGGGACGTGGTGAAAAACTGTTTTTT. Using reference TRBV9 and TRBJ1-4 for the parts outside the CDR3, the full variable domain is DSGVTQTPKHLITATGQRVTLRCSPRSGDLSVYWYQQSLDQGLQFLIQYYNGEERAKGNILERFSAQQFPDLHSELNLSSLELGDSALYFCASTRGGGRGEKLFFGSGTQLSVL.

CDR3 sequence reads: CASSYPRGRNTEAFF. CDR3 DNA: TGTGCCAGCAGTTACCCCAGGGGGCGAAACACTGAAGCTTTCTTT. The chain has TRBV6-2 or TRBV6-3 and TRBJ1-1, with TRBD1 matching over 8 bases. The CDR3 has 15 residues. The V and J ends lost 2 bases and 2 bases, in that order; junction bases with no gene match: 4. CDR1 is MNHEY, CDR2 SVGEGT, per germline.

The chain recombines TRBV3-1 (or the pseudogene TRBV3-2) with TRBJ2-2, with D hard to call. Germline assignment: CDR1 LGHDT and CDR2 YNNKEL (reference sequence). The length of the CDR3 is 16 residues. V was pared by 0 bases and J by 5 bases, with 13 bases between. The CDR3: CASSQEKGHLTGELFF. CDR3 nucleotides: TGTGCCAGCAGCCAAGAAAAGGGTCACCTGACCGGGGAGCTGTTTTTT.

This chain links TRBV4-1 with TRBJ1-5; D gene unclear. The CDR3 has 16 amino acids. V was pared by 0 bases and J by 2 bases, with 11 bases between. Germline V gene lookup returns CDR1 MGHRA and CDR2 YSYEKL. CDR3 coding DNA: TGCGCCAGCAGCCAAGACGGTCATGGGGGCAATCAGCCCCAGCATTTT. The encoded protein is CASSQDGHGGNQPQHF.